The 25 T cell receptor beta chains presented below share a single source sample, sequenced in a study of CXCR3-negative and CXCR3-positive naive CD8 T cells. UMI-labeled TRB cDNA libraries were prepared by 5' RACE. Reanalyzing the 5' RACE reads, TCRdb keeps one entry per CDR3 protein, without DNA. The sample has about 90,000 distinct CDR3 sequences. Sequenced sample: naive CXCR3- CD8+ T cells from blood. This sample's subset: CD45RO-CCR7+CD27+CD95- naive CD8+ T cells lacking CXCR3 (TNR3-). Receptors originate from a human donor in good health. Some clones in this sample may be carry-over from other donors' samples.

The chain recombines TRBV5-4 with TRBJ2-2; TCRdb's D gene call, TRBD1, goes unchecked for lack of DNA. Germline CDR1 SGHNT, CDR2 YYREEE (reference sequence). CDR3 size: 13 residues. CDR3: CASGWRGPGELFF.

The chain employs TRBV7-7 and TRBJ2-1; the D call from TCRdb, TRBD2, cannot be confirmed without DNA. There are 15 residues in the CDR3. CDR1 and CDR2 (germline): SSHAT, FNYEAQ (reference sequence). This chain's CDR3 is CASSSGLAGNNEQFF.

CDR3: CASSWGGGYEQYF. The V call is TRBV6-2 or TRBV6-3, the J call TRBJ2-7; TCRdb's assignment of TRBD2 cannot be checked, as there is no DNA. Germline V lookup: CDR1 MNHEY, CDR2 SVGEGT. The length of the CDR3 is 13 residues.

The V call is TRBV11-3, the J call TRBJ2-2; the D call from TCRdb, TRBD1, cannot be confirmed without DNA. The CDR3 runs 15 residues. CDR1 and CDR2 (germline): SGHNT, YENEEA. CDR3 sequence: CASSPQNAPAGELFF. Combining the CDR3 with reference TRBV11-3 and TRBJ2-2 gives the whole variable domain EAGVVQSPRYKIIEKKQPVAFWCNPISGHNTLYWYLQNLGQGPELLIRYENEEAVDDSQLPKDRFSAERLKGVDSTLKIQPAELGDSAVYLCASSPQNAPAGELFFGEGSRLTVL.

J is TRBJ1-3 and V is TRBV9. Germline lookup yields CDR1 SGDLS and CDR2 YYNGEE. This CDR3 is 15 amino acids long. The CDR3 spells CASSVSGSSGNTIYF.

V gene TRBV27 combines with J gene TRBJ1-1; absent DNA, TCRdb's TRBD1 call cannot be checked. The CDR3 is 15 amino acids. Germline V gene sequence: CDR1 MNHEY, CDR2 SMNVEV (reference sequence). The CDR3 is CASSLIGGRSTEAFF.

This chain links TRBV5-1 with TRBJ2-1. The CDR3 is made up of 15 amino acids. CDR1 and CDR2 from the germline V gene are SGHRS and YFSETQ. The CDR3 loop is CASSLVPDAYNEQFF.

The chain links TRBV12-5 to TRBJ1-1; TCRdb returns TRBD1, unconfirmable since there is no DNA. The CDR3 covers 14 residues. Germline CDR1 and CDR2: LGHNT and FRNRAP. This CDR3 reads CASGFAGGLTEAFF.

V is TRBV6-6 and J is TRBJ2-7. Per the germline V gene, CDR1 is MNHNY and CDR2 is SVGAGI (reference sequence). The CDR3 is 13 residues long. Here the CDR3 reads CASIQQGSYEQYF.

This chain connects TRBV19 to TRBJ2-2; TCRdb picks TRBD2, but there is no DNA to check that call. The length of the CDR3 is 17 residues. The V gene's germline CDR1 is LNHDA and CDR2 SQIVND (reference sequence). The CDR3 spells CASSISAGALRGGELFF.

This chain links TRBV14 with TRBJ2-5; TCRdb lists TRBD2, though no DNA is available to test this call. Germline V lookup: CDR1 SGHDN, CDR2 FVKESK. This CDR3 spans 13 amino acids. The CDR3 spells CASSPTLEETQYF.

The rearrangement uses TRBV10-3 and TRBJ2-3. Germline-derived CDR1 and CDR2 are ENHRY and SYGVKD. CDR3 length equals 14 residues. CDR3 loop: CAISESHSSDTQYF.

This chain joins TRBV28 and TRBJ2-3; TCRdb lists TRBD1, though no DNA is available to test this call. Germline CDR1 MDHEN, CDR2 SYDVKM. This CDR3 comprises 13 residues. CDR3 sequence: CASMTESTDTQYF.

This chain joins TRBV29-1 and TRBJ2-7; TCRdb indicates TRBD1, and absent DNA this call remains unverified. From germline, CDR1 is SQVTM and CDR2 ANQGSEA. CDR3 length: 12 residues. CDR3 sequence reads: CSVEDWGDRPYF.

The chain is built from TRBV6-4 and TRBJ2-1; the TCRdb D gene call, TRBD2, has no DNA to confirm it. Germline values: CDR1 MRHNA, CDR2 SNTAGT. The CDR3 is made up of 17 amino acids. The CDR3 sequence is CASSDSPGGASYNEQFF.

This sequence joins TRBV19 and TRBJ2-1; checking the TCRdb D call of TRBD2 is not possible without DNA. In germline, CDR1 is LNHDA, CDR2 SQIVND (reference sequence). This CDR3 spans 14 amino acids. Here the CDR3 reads CASSWLAGDGEQFF.

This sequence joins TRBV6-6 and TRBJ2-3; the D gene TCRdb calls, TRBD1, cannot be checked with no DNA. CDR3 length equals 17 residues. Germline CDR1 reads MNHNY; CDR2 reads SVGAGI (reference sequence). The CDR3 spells CASSYSMAGVSTDTQYF.

The CDR3 region is CATSPGANYGYTF. The rearrangement links TRBV12-3 or TRBV12-4 to TRBJ1-2; with no DNA, the TCRdb D assignment of TRBD1 cannot be verified. The CDR3 has 13 amino acids.

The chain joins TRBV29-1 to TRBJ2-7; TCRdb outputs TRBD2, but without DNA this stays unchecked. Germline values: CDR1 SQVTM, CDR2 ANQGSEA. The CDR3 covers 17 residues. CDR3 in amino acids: CSVEGSGKLAELGEQYF.

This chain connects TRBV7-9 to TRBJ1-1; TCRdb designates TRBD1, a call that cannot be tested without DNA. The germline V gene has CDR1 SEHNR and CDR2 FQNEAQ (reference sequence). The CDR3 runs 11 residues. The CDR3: CASSLDREAFF.

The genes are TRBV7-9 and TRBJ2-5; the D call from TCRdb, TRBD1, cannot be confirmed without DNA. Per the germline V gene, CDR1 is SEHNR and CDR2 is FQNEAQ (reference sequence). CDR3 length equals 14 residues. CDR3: CASSLGGPQETQYF. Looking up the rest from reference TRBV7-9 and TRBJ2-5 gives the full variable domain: DTGVSQNPRHKITKRGQNVTFRCDPISEHNRLYWYRQTLGQGPEFLTYFQNEAQLEKSRLLSDRFSAERPKGSFSTLEIQRTEQGDSAMYLCASSLGGPQETQYFGPGTRLLVL.

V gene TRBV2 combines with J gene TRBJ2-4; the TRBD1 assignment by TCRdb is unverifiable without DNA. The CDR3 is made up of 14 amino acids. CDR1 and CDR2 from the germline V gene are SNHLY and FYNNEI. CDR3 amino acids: CASKDRVAKNIQYF.

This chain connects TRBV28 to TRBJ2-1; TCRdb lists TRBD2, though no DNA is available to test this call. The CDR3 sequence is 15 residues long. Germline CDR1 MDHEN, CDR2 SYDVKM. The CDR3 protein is CAIGRLAGGPHEQFF.

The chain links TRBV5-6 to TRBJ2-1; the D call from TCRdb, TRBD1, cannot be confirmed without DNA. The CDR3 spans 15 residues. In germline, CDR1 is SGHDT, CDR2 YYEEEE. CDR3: CASSSPWSGDNEQFF.

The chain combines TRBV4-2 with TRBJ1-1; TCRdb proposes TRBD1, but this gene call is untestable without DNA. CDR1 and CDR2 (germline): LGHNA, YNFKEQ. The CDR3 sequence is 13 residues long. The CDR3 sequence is CASSQALGAEAFF.